This is a list of T cell receptor beta chains from one sample in a study of shared clonotypes between healthy human individuals. Repertoires were generated with immunoSEQ multiplex PCR, while TCRdb's copy carries only in-frame clones and drops some. The sample includes approximately 2.5 million clones, around nine tenths of them seen just once. Material: naive CD4+ T cells sorted from blood. Source of these receptors: a man aged 18 to 29 in good health. The CDR3 runs from the conserved cysteine through the conserved F or W. Each record gives: V gene, clone size, J gene, D gene, CDR3 DNA, CDR3 protein. The D gene is left open where the match is weak. Clone sizes are given selectively: once, few, many, or a class where the clone is expanded.

>TRBV6-1|.|TRBJ2-7|.
TGTGCCAGCAGTGGTAGGGACAAAACCTACGAGCAGTACTTC
CASSGRDKTYEQYF
>TRBV20-1|.|TRBJ2-7|.
TGCAGTGCTGACTCAGGGGTTGAGCAGTACTTC
CSADSGVEQYF
>TRBV6-1|.|TRBJ2-1|TRBD2
TGTGCCAGCAGTGTCGGCGGGGGAGTCACTCTCAATGAGCAGTTCTTC
CASSVGGGVTLNEQFF
>TRBV5-1|.|TRBJ2-6|TRBD1
TGCGCCAGCAGCTTGGAACCCCAACAGGGGGCAAGCTCTGGGGCCAACGTCCTGACTTTC
CASSLEPQQGASSGANVLTF
>TRBV27|.|TRBJ1-2|.
TGTGCCAGCAGTCCTCTTAGCACTTTCAACTATGGCTACACCTTC
CASSPLSTFNYGYTF
>TRBV2|.|TRBJ2-1|.
TGTGCCAGCAGTGAAGACGGCTACAATGAGCAGTTCTTC
CASSEDGYNEQFF
>TRBV19|.|TRBJ1-3|.
TGTGCCAGTAGTCTCCAGGGTCTAACAGGAAACACCATATATTTT
CASSLQGLTGNTIYF
>TRBV2|once|TRBJ2-3|.
TGTGCCAGCAGTGAAACCTGGCGGGCCCCCACAGATACGCAGTATTTT
CASSETWRAPTDTQYF
>TRBV2|.|TRBJ1-4|.
TGTGCCAGCAGTGAACCAACCCCGACAGGCCGGAATGAAAAACTGTTTTTT
CASSEPTPTGRNEKLFF
>TRBV18|.|TRBJ1-1|.
TGTGCCAGCTCACCACCGGGACGGACGAACACTGAAGCTTTCTTT
CASSPPGRTNTEAFF
>TRBV5-4|.|TRBJ1-2|.
TGTGCCAGCAGCTTAATATCAGGGAACTATGGCTACACCTTC
CASSLISGNYGYTF